This T cell receptor (beta chain) is from a study of cytomegalovirus exposure and HLA in healthy donors. PCR employed 60 Vbeta and 13 Jbeta primers. Clones were read by immunoSEQ multiplex PCR, and TCRdb kept only the in-frame ones, dropping some. The sample totals around 77,000 clones. A remark on this clone: The antigen is unknown.

Study observations and caveats: Sequence variants that were highly shared formed a cluster that was likely a sequencing artifact. Immune exposure information comprised only CMV serostatus.

Sequenced sample: PBMCs. The receptor comes from a man aged 50 to 59 in good health and CMV-seropositive.

The CDR3 DNA reads as TGTGCCAGCAGCACACCGAACAGGGGGCAGGAGGGCTCTGGGGCCAACGTCCTGACTTTC. Protein product: CASSTPNRGQEGSGANVLTF. The gene calls are TRBV7-8 and TRBJ2-6, with 9 nucleotides matching TRBD1. J lost 0 bases, V lost 5 bases, and 14 bases had no gene match. The CDR3 runs to 20 residues. Per the germline V gene, CDR1 is SGHVS and CDR2 is FQNEAQ.